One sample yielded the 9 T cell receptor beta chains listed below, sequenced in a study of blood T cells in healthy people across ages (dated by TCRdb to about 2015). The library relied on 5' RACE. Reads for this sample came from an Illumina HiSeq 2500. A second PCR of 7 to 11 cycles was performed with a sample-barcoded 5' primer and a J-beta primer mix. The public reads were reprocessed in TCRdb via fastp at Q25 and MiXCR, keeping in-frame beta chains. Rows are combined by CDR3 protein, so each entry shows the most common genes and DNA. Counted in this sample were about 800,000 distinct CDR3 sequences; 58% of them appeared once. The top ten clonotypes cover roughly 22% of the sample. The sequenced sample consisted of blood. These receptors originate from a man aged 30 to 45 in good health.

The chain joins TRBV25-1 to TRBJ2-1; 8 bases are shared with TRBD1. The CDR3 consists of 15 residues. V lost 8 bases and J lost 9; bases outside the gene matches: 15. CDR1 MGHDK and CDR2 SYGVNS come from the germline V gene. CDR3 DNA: TGTGCCAGCGCCCACAGGGGGAACCCACCTAGTGAGCAGTTCTTC. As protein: CASAHRGNPPSEQFF.

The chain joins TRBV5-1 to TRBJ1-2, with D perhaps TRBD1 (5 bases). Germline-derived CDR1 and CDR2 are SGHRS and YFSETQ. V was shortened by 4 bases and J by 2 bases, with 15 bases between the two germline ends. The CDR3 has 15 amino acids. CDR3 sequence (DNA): TGCGCCAGCAGCCCCGAGGACGGGGGGAACTATGGCTACACCTTC. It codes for CASSPEDGGNYGYTF.

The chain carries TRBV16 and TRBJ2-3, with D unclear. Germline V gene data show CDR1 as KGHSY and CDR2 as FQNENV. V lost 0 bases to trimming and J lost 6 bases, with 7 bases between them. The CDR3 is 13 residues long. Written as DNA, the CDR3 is TGTGCCAGCAGCCAATCCCAGAAGGATACGCAGTATTTT. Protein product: CASSQSQKDTQYF.

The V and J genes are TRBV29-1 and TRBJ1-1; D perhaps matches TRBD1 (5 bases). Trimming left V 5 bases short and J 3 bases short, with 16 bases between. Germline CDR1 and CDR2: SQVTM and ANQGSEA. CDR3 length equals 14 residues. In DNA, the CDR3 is TGCAGCGTTTGGGGGGGTCGGGGTGACACTGAAGCTTTCTTT. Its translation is CSVWGGRGDTEAFF.

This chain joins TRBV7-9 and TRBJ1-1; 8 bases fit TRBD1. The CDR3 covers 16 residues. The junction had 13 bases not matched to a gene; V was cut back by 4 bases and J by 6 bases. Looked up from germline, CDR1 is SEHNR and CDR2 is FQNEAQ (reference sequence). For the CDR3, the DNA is TGTGCCAGCAGCTCAGGACAGGGACCAAAGCTGCCTGAAGCTTTCTTT. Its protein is CASSSGQGPKLPEAFF. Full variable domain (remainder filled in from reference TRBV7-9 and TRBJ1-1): DTGVSQNPRHKITKRGQNVTFRCDPISEHNRLYWYRQTLGQGPEFLTYFQNEAQLEKSRLLSDRFSAERPKGSFSTLEIQRTEQGDSAMYLCASSSGQGPKLPEAFFGQGTRLTVV.

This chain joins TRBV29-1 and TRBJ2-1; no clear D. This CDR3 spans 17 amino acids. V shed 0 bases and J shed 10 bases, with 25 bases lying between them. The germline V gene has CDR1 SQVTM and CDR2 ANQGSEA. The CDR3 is CSVEERVFVTLIKEQFF. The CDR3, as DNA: TGCAGCGTTGAAGAAAGAGTTTTCGTAACATTAATTAAGGAGCAGTTCTTC.

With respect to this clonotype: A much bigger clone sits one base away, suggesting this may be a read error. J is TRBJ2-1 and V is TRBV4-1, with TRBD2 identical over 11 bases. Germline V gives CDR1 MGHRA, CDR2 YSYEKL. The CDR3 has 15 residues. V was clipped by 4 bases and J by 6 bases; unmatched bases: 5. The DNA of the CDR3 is TGCGCCAGCAGCCCGGGACTAGCGGAGGGCAATGAGCAGTTCTTC. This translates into CASSPGLAEGNEQFF.

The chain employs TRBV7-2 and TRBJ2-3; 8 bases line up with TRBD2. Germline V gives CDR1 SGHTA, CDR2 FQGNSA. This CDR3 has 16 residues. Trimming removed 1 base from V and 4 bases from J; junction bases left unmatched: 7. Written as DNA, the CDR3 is TGTGCCAGCAGCTTAGTAACAGCGGGGGTGGCAGATACGCAGTATTTT. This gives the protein CASSLVTAGVADTQYF.

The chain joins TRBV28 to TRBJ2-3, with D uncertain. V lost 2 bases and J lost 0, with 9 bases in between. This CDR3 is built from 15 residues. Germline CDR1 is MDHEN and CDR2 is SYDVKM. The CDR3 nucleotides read TGTGCCAGCAGTTTAGAGGCTGACAGCACAGATACGCAGTATTTT. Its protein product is CASSLEADSTDTQYF.